This T cell receptor beta chain is drawn from a study of T cells in Graves' hyperthyroidism and ophthalmopathy. This clonotype has at least ten counts. Those patients with uncontrolled infection, other autoimmune disease, pregnancy or lactation were excluded. The CDR3 covers 15 residues. The germline gives CDR1 SEHNR, CDR2 FQNEAQ (reference sequence). Trimming removed 2 bases at V and 3 bases at J, with 11 bases between. Amplification of TCR beta CDR3 regions was performed using RNA transcripts as template. With the HTBI primer set, the TCR CDR3 went through a first round of RT-PCR. TCRdb ran MiXCR on the multiplex PCR reads and lists one entry per CDR3 protein. The sample has roughly 570,000 distinct CDR3 sequences, approximately 14% seen once.

Sequences were obtained from blood. This clonotype was sampled from a young woman with Graves' hyperthyroidism. J is TRBJ2-1 and V is TRBV7-9; D assignment may be TRBD1 or TRBD2 (5 bases each). This chain's CDR3 is CASSLNRDLYNEQFF. For the CDR3, the DNA is TGTGCCAGCAGCTTAAACCGGGACCTCTACAATGAGCAGTTCTTC. The complete variable domain, with remaining parts taken from reference TRBV7-9 and TRBJ2-1, reads DTGVSQNPRHKITKRGQNVTFRCDPISEHNRLYWYRQTLGQGPEFLTYFQNEAQLEKSRLLSDRFSAERPKGSFSTLEIQRTEQGDSAMYLCASSLNRDLYNEQFFGPGTRLTVL.